One and the same sample provided the 29 T cell receptor beta chains below, sequenced in a study of blood T cell repertoires in COVID-19. Clones were sequenced by immunoSEQ multiplex PCR, and TCRdb holds only the in-frame ones, with some missing. The sample lists 130,000 or so clones; 88% were seen once. The sequencing input was peripheral blood. Receptors were obtained from a human donor with COVID-19, enrolled during active disease. The donor label of this sample is uncertain.

The rearrangement joins TRBV2 to TRBJ1-2; a weak D match, TRBD1 (6 bases). Between the trimmed V and J ends, which lost 6 bases and 7 bases, there was a span of 12 bases. The CDR3 runs to 12 residues. The germline V gene encodes CDR1 SNHLY and CDR2 FYNNEI. This CDR3 is CASSRGRVGYTF. The CDR3 DNA is TGTGCCAGCAGCAGGGGACGGGTTGGCTACACCTTC.

This chain connects TRBV19 to TRBJ1-2; TRBD1 aligns across 9 bases. Germline trimming cut 4 bases from V and 5 bases from J; bases unmatched to any gene: 8. The CDR3 has 15 amino acids. Germline CDR1 LNHDA, CDR2 SQIVND (reference sequence). For the CDR3, the DNA is TGTGCCAGTAGTACTTCCGGACAGGGGATGTATGGCTACACCTTC. It codes for CASSTSGQGMYGYTF.

The J gene is TRBJ2-1, the V gene TRBV5-1, with no clear D. The CDR3 is made up of 15 amino acids. Germline-derived CDR1 and CDR2 are SGHRS and YFSETQ. V was pared by 1 base and J by 4 bases, with 12 bases between. The CDR3 loop reads CASSLSDSGYNEQFF. CDR3 nucleotides: TGCGCCAGCAGCTTGTCAGACTCCGGTTACAATGAGCAGTTCTTC. The whole variable domain, remainder taken from reference TRBV5-1 and TRBJ2-1, is KAGVTQTPRYLIKTRGQQVTLSCSPISGHRSVSWYQQTPGQGLQFLFEYFSETQRNKGNFPGRFSGRQFSNSRSEMNVSTLELGDSALYLCASSLSDSGYNEQFFGPGTRLTVL.

About this clone: One end of the junction is discordant with germline, which a read error may explain. The rearrangement links TRBV7-7 to TRBJ1-1; 7 bases line up with TRBD1. This CDR3 is built from 19 residues. The germline V gene has CDR1 SSHAT and CDR2 FNYEAQ (reference sequence). The CDR3 reads CASSSTPELPGQLNTEAFF. CDR3 nucleotide sequence: TGTGCTAGCAGCTCCACGCCAGAGTTACCGGGACAGTTGAACACTGAAGCTTTCTTT.

The chain employs TRBV29-1 and TRBJ2-5, with TRBD1 identical over 11 bases. The CDR3 runs to 15 residues. Germline-derived CDR1 and CDR2 are SQVTM and ANQGSEA. With 4 bases clipped from V and 5 bases from J, the junction kept 9 bases outside the gene matches. The CDR3 loop reads CSVAGQGALKETQYF. The CDR3 coding sequence is TGCAGCGTTGCCGGACAGGGGGCTTTGAAGGAGACCCAGTACTTC.

CDR3 amino acids: CASRRATGSDQPQHF. The CDR3 region has the DNA TGTGCCAGCAGAAGAGCGACAGGGTCGGATCAGCCCCAGCATTTT. The chain has TRBV19 and TRBJ1-5; 7 bases match TRBD1. Trimming took 9 bases from V and 5 from J; bases not matched to a gene: 13. Germline V CDR1 and CDR2: LNHDA, SQIVND (reference sequence). This CDR3 spans 15 amino acids.

This clone was seen a few times. The chain combines TRBV10-3 with TRBJ2-7; D is perhaps TRBD2 (7 bases). Germline V gene sequence: CDR1 ENHRY, CDR2 SYGVKD. V lost 0 bases to trimming and J lost 4 bases, with 16 bases between them. This CDR3 is 16 amino acids long. In DNA form, the CDR3 reads TGTGCCATCAGTGAGTCCATAGGGGGGGCGATTTACGAGCAGTACTTC. Translated: CAISESIGGAIYEQYF.

This chain uses TRBV10-3 with TRBJ1-2, with 8 bases matching TRBD1. Germline V gene data show CDR1 as ENHRY and CDR2 as SYGVKD. Trimming took 0 bases from V and 5 from J; bases not matched to a gene: 17. The CDR3 has 19 amino acids. CDR3 nucleotide sequence: TGTGCCATCAGTGAGTCATCCGACAGGGGCTCGCGCGGGAAGTATGGCTACACCTTC. This codes for CAISESSDRGSRGKYGYTF.

The V gene is TRBV14, the J gene TRBJ1-1; D not certain. The CDR3 covers 17 residues. The germline V and J ends were trimmed by 2 bases and 5 bases, with 21 bases remaining between them. The germline V gene encodes CDR1 SGHDN and CDR2 FVKESK. CDR3 in DNA: TGTGCCAGCAGCCAAAGTCAATTCCTGCGGCAGAGGACTGAAGCTTTCTTT. Translation gives CASSQSQFLRQRTEAFF. Complete variable domain (other parts from reference TRBV14 and TRBJ1-1): EAGVTQFPSHSVIEKGQTVTLRCDPISGHDNLYWYRRVMGKEIKFLLHFVKESKQDESGMPNNRFLAERTGGTYSTLKVQPAELEDSGVYFCASSQSQFLRQRTEAFFGQGTRLTVV.

The chain recombines TRBV19 with TRBJ1-5, with 7 bases that match TRBD1. This CDR3 comprises 17 residues. Germline CDR1 LNHDA, CDR2 SQIVND (reference sequence). V lost 6 bases and J lost 3; bases outside the gene matches: 14. The CDR3 DNA follows: TGTGCCAGTAGCCACCCCGGACAGGCAGAATACAATCAGCCCCAGCATTTT. It yields the protein CASSHPGQAEYNQPQHF.

V usage is TRBV10-3 and J usage is TRBJ2-7, with D tentatively TRBD2 (6 bases). V was trimmed by 10 bases and J by 6 bases, leaving 19 bases between them. From germline, CDR1 is ENHRY and CDR2 SYGVKD. The CDR3 has 13 residues. The CDR3 here is CATKAGRTSEQYF. The CDR3 DNA follows: TGTGCCACCAAAGCGGGCCGAACCTCCGAGCAGTACTTC.

J is TRBJ1-3 and V is TRBV7-2; the D gene is possibly TRBD1 (5 bases). The CDR3 totals 14 residues. The V end lost 5 bases, the J end lost 3 bases, and 11 bases lay between the germline ends. CDR1 is SGHTA, CDR2 FQGNSA, per germline. CDR3 loop: CASSRGTGGNTIYF. The CDR3 DNA is TGTGCCAGCAGCCGTGGGACTGGTGGAAACACCATATATTTT.

This chain uses TRBV7-7 with TRBJ2-2; TRBD1 might be the D (6 bases). This CDR3 contains 15 residues. CDR1 SSHAT and CDR2 FNYEAQ come from the germline V gene (reference sequence). The V gene lost 1 base and the J gene lost 6 bases, with 12 bases spanning the gap. CDR3 DNA: TGTGCCAGCAGCTTAGAAACCCAGGGGCCCGGGGAGCTGTTTTTT. Its translation is CASSLETQGPGELFF. Full variable domain (rest looked up from reference TRBV7-7 and TRBJ2-2): GAGVSQSPRYKVTKRGQDVTLRCDPISSHATLYWYQQALGQGPEFLTYFNYEAQPDKSGLPSDRFSAERPEGSISTLTIQRTEQRDSAMYRCASSLETQGPGELFFGEGSRLTVL.

The V and J genes are TRBV3-1 (or the pseudogene TRBV3-2) and TRBJ2-1, with D perhaps TRBD1 (7 bases). Germline V lookup: CDR1 LGHDT, CDR2 YNNKEL (reference sequence). V lost 4 bases and J lost 0, with 13 bases in between. This CDR3 has 16 amino acids. The CDR3 is CASSLSGGSSYNEQFF. CDR3 sequence (DNA): TGTGCCAGCAGCCTATCAGGGGGGAGCTCCTACAATGAGCAGTTCTTC.

The chain couples TRBV10-3 to TRBJ1-6; the D gene is possibly TRBD1 (5 bases). Germline-derived CDR1 and CDR2 are ENHRY and SYGVKD. This CDR3 has 16 amino acids. Deletions cut 0 bases from V and 10 bases from J, with 16 bases between. CDR3 protein: CAISESMGTGGSPLHF. As DNA, the CDR3 is TGTGCCATCAGTGAGTCGATGGGGACTGGGGGGTCACCCCTCCACTTT.

This chain joins TRBV9 and TRBJ2-1; D is perhaps TRBD2 (5 bases). Trimming pared 3 bases from V and 8 bases from J, leaving 12 bases between. Germline V gives CDR1 SGDLS, CDR2 YYNGEE. The CDR3 has 13 residues. The CDR3 DNA reads as TGTGCCAGCAGCGCTCCGGGGTTCGATGAGCAGTTCTTC. Translated, it gives CASSAPGFDEQFF.

The chain couples TRBV10-3 to TRBJ1-2, with D perhaps matching TRBD1 (5 bases). The CDR3 contains 13 residues. The V end was cut by 2 bases, the J end by 4 bases, with 8 bases between. Per germline, CDR1 ENHRY and CDR2 SYGVKD. The CDR3 reads CAISEDRFYGYTF. In DNA, the CDR3 is TGTGCCATCAGTGAGGACAGATTCTATGGCTACACCTTC.

This chain connects TRBV12-3 or TRBV12-4 to TRBJ2-3; possibly TRBD1 for D (5 bases). The CDR3 spans 12 residues. V lost 3 bases, J lost 9 bases, and 10 bases lay in between. The CDR3 protein is CASSLRSGTQYF. The DNA of the CDR3 is TGTGCCAGCAGTTTGAGGTCAGGGACGCAGTATTTT.

Worth noting for this clone: Additional DNA sequences in this sample encode the identical CDR3. CDR3 amino acids: CASSLDGGSYNEQFF. CDR3 bases: TGTGCCAGCAGCTTGGACGGGGGATCCTACAATGAGCAGTTCTTC. The rearrangement uses TRBV5-4 and TRBJ2-1, with D perhaps TRBD2 (6 bases). Trimming stripped 0 bases from V and 1 base from J, with 8 bases between. Germline V gene lookup returns CDR1 SGHNT and CDR2 YYREEE (reference sequence). There are 15 residues in the CDR3.

The V call is TRBV6-1, the J call TRBJ1-6; TRBD1 matches 7 bases. The length of the CDR3 is 16 residues. Trimming removed 3 bases from V and 7 bases from J; junction bases left unmatched: 9. Germline V gives CDR1 MNHNS, CDR2 SASEGT. CDR3 amino acids: CASSDLTGVGNSPLHF. As DNA, the CDR3 is TGTGCCAGCAGTGACCTTACAGGGGTAGGAAATTCACCCCTCCACTTT.

V usage is TRBV2 and J usage is TRBJ1-2; D ambiguous. The germline V gene has CDR1 SNHLY and CDR2 FYNNEI. This CDR3 has 10 residues. Trimming took 7 bases from V and 4 from J, leaving 4 bases between them. CDR3 loop: CASTTYGYTF. The CDR3 DNA follows: TGTGCCAGCACTACCTATGGCTACACCTTC. The full variable domain, completed using reference TRBV2 and TRBJ1-2, is EPEVTQTPSHQVTQMGQEVILRCVPISNHLYFYWYRQILGQKVEFLVSFYNNEISEKSEIFDDQFSVERPDGSNFTLKIRSTKLEDSAMYFCASTTYGYTFGSGTRLTVV.

V gene TRBV18 combines with J gene TRBJ2-7; 7 bases fit TRBD1. This CDR3 is 14 amino acids long. Trimming took 6 bases from V and 4 from J; bases not matched to a gene: 9. Germline V gene sequence: CDR1 KGHSH, CDR2 LQKENI. CDR3 region: CASSRPTGRYEQYF. DNA for the CDR3: TGTGCCAGCTCCCGCCCGACAGGGCGGTACGAGCAGTACTTC.

The V and J genes are TRBV7-8 and TRBJ2-2, with TRBD2 matching 10 bases. J lost 7 bases, V lost 2 bases, and 7 bases had no gene match. The CDR3 is 16 amino acids. The germline gives CDR1 SGHVS, CDR2 FQNEAQ. The CDR3 DNA reads as TGTGCCAGCAGCTTACGCGCTAGCGGGAGAGGCGGGGAGCTGTTTTTT. Protein product: CASSLRASGRGGELFF.

The chain joins TRBV6-5 to TRBJ2-3, with D hard to call. CDR1 is MNHEY and CDR2 is SVGAGI in the germline V gene. The germline V and J ends were trimmed by 6 bases and 0 bases, with 10 bases remaining between them. The CDR3 extends over 14 amino acids. CDR3 in amino acids: CASRPATSTDTQYF. In nucleotides, the CDR3 is TGTGCCAGCAGACCTGCTACTAGCACAGATACGCAGTATTTT.

This chain links TRBV13 with TRBJ2-2; TRBD2 matches at 9 bases. The CDR3 is 16 residues long. Germline-derived CDR1 and CDR2 are PRHDT and FYEKMQ (reference sequence). V was pared by 6 bases and J by 2 bases, with 7 bases of the junction left unmatched. Here the CDR3 DNA reads TGTGCCAGCAGGGAGCGGGGGGATATAAACACCGGGGAGCTGTTTTTT. Translation gives CASRERGDINTGELFF. Full variable domain (rest looked up from reference TRBV13 and TRBJ2-2): AAGVIQSPRHLIKEKRETATLKCYPIPRHDTVYWYQQGPGQDPQFLISFYEKMQSDKGSIPDRFSAQQFSDYHSELNMSSLELGDSALYFCASRERGDINTGELFFGEGSRLTVL.

The CDR3 sequence is CASSSASVGGSEEQYF. The CDR3 bases are TGCGCCAGCAGCTCAGCTAGCGTGGGAGGGTCAGAGGAGCAGTACTTC. The chain combines TRBV5-1 with TRBJ2-7, with 7 bases aligning to TRBD2. The V and J ends lost 3 bases and 7 bases, in that order; junction bases with no gene match: 16. There are 16 residues in the CDR3. CDR1 is SGHRS and CDR2 is YFSETQ in the germline V gene. Together with reference TRBV5-1 and TRBJ2-7, the CDR3 gives the full variable domain: KAGVTQTPRYLIKTRGQQVTLSCSPISGHRSVSWYQQTPGQGLQFLFEYFSETQRNKGNFPGRFSGRQFSNSRSEMNVSTLELGDSALYLCASSSASVGGSEEQYFGPGTRLTVT.

The chain is built from TRBV19 and TRBJ2-6; maybe TRBD1 (7 bases). Germline CDR1 is LNHDA and CDR2 is SQIVND (reference sequence). The germline V and J ends were trimmed by 4 bases and 2 bases, with 21 bases remaining between them. The CDR3 extends over 19 amino acids. In DNA, the CDR3 is TGTGCCAGTAGTAGCCCCCGGCAGGGGGGTATTACTGGGGCCAACGTCCTGACTTTC. Encoded protein: CASSSPRQGGITGANVLTF.

The chain links TRBV18 to TRBJ2-2; a possible D gene is TRBD2 (6 bases). Germline V gene data show CDR1 as KGHSH and CDR2 as LQKENI. V was cut by 0 bases and J by 1 base, with 9 bases left in between. The CDR3 runs to 16 residues. This CDR3 reads CASSPPMGGNTGELFF. CDR3 in DNA: TGTGCCAGCTCACCACCGATGGGGGGGAACACCGGGGAGCTGTTTTTT. Full variable domain (rest looked up from reference TRBV18 and TRBJ2-2): NAGVMQNPRHLVRRRGQEARLRCSPMKGHSHVYWYRQLPEEGLKFMVYLQKENIIDESGMPKERFSAEFPKEGPSILRIQQVVRGDSAAYFCASSPPMGGNTGELFFGEGSRLTVL.

The rearrangement joins TRBV29-1 to TRBJ1-3; TRBD1 might be the D (6 bases). This CDR3 contains 11 residues. V was trimmed by 5 bases and J by 5 bases, leaving 7 bases between them. From germline, CDR1 is SQVTM and CDR2 ANQGSEA. CDR3 coding DNA: TGCAGCGTTCAGGGGAGAAACACCATATATTTT. This codes for CSVQGRNTIYF.